This T cell receptor (beta chain) was captured by sequencing in a study of blood T cell repertoires in COVID-19. Measured with immunoSEQ multiplex PCR; TCRdb has only the in-frame clones, and not every one. The sample carries 90,000 or so clones, around 86% recorded once. The CDR3 has 11 residues. Trimming cost V 3 bases and J 9 bases, with 9 bases left between them. From germline, CDR1 is MNHEY and CDR2 SMNVEV (reference sequence). The genes are TRBV27 and TRBJ2-7; D unclear. The clonotype originates from a man aged 55 to 70 with COVID-19, enrolled during active disease. The sequencing sample was made of peripheral blood. The CDR3 DNA reads as TGTGCCAGCAGTTTCCTAGAACGGCAGTACTTC. This gives the protein CASSFLERQYF.